This T cell receptor beta chain was found in a study of cytomegalovirus exposure and HLA in healthy donors. Study results and limitations: Most subjects' HLA-A and HLA-B alleles were reportedly predicted from TCR beta sequences.

Researchers ran the PCR with 60 Vbeta and 13 Jbeta primers. Measured with immunoSEQ multiplex PCR; TCRdb has only the in-frame clones, and not every one. The table shows more than 100,000 clones, with more than 80% occurring only once. The CDR3 runs 13 residues. The ends were cut back, 4 bases at V and 4 bases at J, with 13 bases in the middle. Per the germline V gene, CDR1 is SQVTM and CDR2 is ANQGSEA. Concerning this clone: Its antigen is as yet unknown.

The chain recombines TRBV29-1 with TRBJ1-1, with TRBD1 as a possible D gene (6 bases). The TCR comes from a man aged 35-49 years in good health and CMV-seronegative. Sample: PBMCs. CDR3 loop: CSVVGQKVTEAFF. The CDR3 nucleotides are TGCAGCGTTGTTGGACAGAAGGTCACTGAAGCTTTCTTT.